The clone carrying this T cell receptor beta chain was seen a handful of times. Assay used: immunoSEQ multiplex PCR; TCRdb lists only in-frame clones, some missing. The sample records 14,000 or so clones, 65% to 90% being singletons. The CDR3 is 13 residues long. Trimming removed 4 bases from V and 4 bases from J, with 9 bases in between. The entry originates in a study of immune evolution from preneoplasia to lung adenocarcinoma. Sequenced sample: FFPE lung adenocarcinoma in situ tissue. The receptor was derived from an older donor with lung adenocarcinoma. The rearrangement joins TRBV5-3 to TRBJ2-1; D may be TRBD1 (5 bases). TRBV5-3 is assigned to the ORF class and has an uncertain function. CDR3 DNA: TGTGCCAGAAGCCAACAGGTGTACAATGAGCAGTTCTTC. Its protein is CARSQQVYNEQFF.